The T cell receptor beta chain under discussion was sequenced for a study of neoadjuvant nivolumab and ipilimumab in lung cancer. Study observations and caveats: Pathologic regression was not significantly tied to TCR clonality.

Using immunoSEQ multiplex PCR, the repertoire was profiled, and TCRdb retains in-frame clones only, with some absent. This table has 19,000 or so clones, around 77% appearing once. V lost 4 bases to trimming and J lost 1 base; unmatched junction nucleotides: 12. Per the germline V gene, CDR1 is SGHDT and CDR2 is YYEEEE. The CDR3 is 17 residues long. On this clone: Its cognate antigen is unknown.

The sequence came from an adult with non-small cell lung cancer. The rearrangement links TRBV5-6 to TRBJ1-2, with 8 positions matching TRBD1. The sequencing used tumor tissue, collected after neoadjuvant nivolumab, alone or with ipilimumab, at or shortly before surgery. The CDR3 coding sequence is TGTGCCAGCAGCCCTGGACAGGGCACTGGTGTTAACTATGGCTACACCTTC. Translation gives CASSPGQGTGVNYGYTF.